The following is a T cell receptor beta chain sequence with its context. What it binds is unknown. These data originate in a study of vaccination and CD4 T cells after COVID-19. Study-level background: Post-COVID samples were collected a median roughly 92 days following diagnosis, spanning 35 to 161. Findings and caveats of the study: Early post-infection timepoints were not included, and relatively few convalescent patients were studied.

This CDR3 is built from 15 residues. Germline V gene sequence: CDR1 KGHSH, CDR2 LQKENI. V dropped 6 bases and J dropped 5; count of bases not matched to a gene: 5. Regarding treatment: approximately 9-day PBMC culture with coronavirus spike peptide pools or control peptides (ViraFEST assay). The authors swapped half the medium for fresh IL-2 medium on days 3 and 7. An Oncomine TCR Beta short-read assay was used to sequence the DNA from cultured CD4+ T cells. The genomic DNA was obtained from cultured CD4+ T cells by extraction with the QIAamp micro DNA kit. Each CDR3 protein is one row after TCRdb ran MiXCR on the PCR reads. Here the sample spans more than 6,000 distinct CDR3 sequences, 45% to 55% being singletons.

This sequence was found in a human donor who had recovered from COVID-19. The chain carries TRBV18 and TRBJ2-1; 12 bases match TRBD2. Input material: CD4+ T cells from blood, cultured in vitro. In DNA form, the CDR3 reads TGTGCCAGCTCCCAACGGACTAGCGGGAACAATGAGCAGTTCTTC. Its translation is CASSQRTSGNNEQFF.